The clone carrying this T cell receptor (beta chain) was counted a few times. The sample holds other DNA sequences that translate to the same CDR3. Treatment in this sample: oral pan-JAK inhibitor, 5-10 mg twice daily. This entry belongs to a study of CD8+ T cells in alopecia areata. V was clipped by 2 bases and J by 0 bases, with 4 bases between them. The V gene's germline CDR1 is SEHNR and CDR2 FQNEAQ (reference sequence). This CDR3 spans 14 amino acids. The authors extracted RNA and reverse transcribed it into cDNA as the sequencing template. Method: immunoSEQ multiplex PCR; TCRdb's copy keeps in-frame clones and lacks some. The table records about 260,000 clones, 60% of them present only once.

This clonotype was obtained from a human donor with alopecia areata. The source was CD4+ T cells sorted from blood, collected at week 52, from a patient treated with tofacitinib. The chain uses TRBV7-9 and TRBJ2-2; D remains ambiguous. Written as DNA, the CDR3 is TGTGCCAGCAGCTTAAGTTCGAACACCGGGGAGCTGTTTTTT. This sequence encodes CASSLSSNTGELFF.